The following is a T cell receptor (beta chain) sequence with its context. Per the study methods: Amplifying reference gene primers gave estimates of nucleated cell counts. Clones were sequenced by immunoSEQ multiplex PCR, and TCRdb holds only the in-frame ones, with some missing. V and J calls and clone size are those listed in that table; D and trimming were worked out from the DNA. The profile shows fewer than 95,000 clones, approximately 79% of them singletons. The data are from a study of blood T cell repertoires in COVID-19. Study-wide context: Collection of acute and convalescent COVID-19 samples took place in the United States, Italy and Spain. PBMCs, B-cell-depleted T cells, or T cells were the source of the cDNA or gDNA that made up the material.

Seattle's cohort entered during active infection and was followed longitudinally. The sample comprised peripheral blood. The TCR comes from a man in his 70s with COVID-19, enrolled during active disease.

The CDR3 DNA reads TGTGCCAGCAGTGGACAGGCCGTGTATGGCTACACCTTC. This gives the protein CASSGQAVYGYTF. The rearrangement uses TRBV2 and TRBJ1-2, with D possibly TRBD1 on 6 matching bases. The germline V and J ends were trimmed by 4 bases and 5 bases, with 11 bases remaining between them. The CDR3 sequence is 13 residues long. Germline V gene data show CDR1 as SNHLY and CDR2 as FYNNEI.